The T cell receptor beta chain under discussion was sequenced for a study of T cells in localized non-small cell lung cancer. After removal of 4 bases from V and 6 bases from J, the junction contained 6 bases not matched to a gene. There are 14 residues in the CDR3. In germline, CDR1 is LNHNV, CDR2 YYDKDF (reference sequence). Findings and limits, study-wide: The appearance of a median approximately 57 of the top 100 tumor clones was seen in adjacent lung. Uninvolved adjacent lung had higher T cell clonality than tumor and all other tissues.

This clone was counted a few times. Its matching antigen is unknown. Here immunoSEQ multiplex PCR was the method, and the copy in TCRdb shows in-frame clones only, minus some. The data contain tens of thousands of clones, about four fifths of them seen just once; the ten biggest clones take up approximately 5.1%. This sequence originates from a man between 40 and 70 years old with stage II lung adenocarcinoma. Sequenced material: PBMCs, taken before any cancer treatment. V is TRBV15 and J is TRBJ1-5; TRBD1 matches at 7 bases. CDR3 sequence: CATSMETGPQPQHF. CDR3 in DNA: TGTGCCACCAGCATGGAGACAGGGCCTCAGCCCCAGCATTTT.